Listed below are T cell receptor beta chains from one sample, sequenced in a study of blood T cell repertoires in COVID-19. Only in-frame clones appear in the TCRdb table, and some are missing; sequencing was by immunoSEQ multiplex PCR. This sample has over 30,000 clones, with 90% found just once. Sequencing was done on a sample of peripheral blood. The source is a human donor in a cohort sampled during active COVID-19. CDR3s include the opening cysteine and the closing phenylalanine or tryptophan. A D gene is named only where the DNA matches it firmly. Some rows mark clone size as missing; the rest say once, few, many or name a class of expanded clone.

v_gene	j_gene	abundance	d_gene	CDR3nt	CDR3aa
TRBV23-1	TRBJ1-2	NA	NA	TGCGCCAGCAGTCAATCGTCTCCCCCCTGGACAGAACGAAACTATGGCTACACCTTC	CASSQSSPPWTERNYGYTF
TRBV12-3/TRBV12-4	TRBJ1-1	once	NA	TGTGCCAGCGGAGAGGGGGTCACTGAAGCTTTCTTT	CASGEGVTEAFF
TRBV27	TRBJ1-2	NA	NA	TGTGCCAGCAGCGACAGAGACGTATATGGCTACACCTTC	CASSDRDVYGYTF
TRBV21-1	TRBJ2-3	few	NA	NA	CASRVGQGTTDTQYF
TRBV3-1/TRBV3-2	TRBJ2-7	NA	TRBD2	TGTGCCAGCAGCCAAGGAAGTATAAGGAGCGGGAGGCCCTACGAGCAGTACTTC	CASSQGSIRSGRPYEQYF
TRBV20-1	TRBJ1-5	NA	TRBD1	TGCAGTGCTAGTAGAGGACAGGGACGTCAGCCCCAGCATTTT	CSASRGQGRQPQHF
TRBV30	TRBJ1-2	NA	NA	TGTGCCTGGAGCGCGGGCGGGGGCGGTGGCTACACCTTC	CAWSAGGGGGYTF
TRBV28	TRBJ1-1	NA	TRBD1	TGTGCCAGCAGTCTAACGACAGGGAGCTTGAACACTGAAGCTTTCTTT	CASSLTTGSLNTEAFF
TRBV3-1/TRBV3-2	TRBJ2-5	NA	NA	TGTGCCAGCAGCCAAGATCGGGAGACCCAGTACTTC	CASSQDRETQYF
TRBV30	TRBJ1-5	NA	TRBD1	TGTGCCTGGAGGGCTAGCTATGGGACAGTCTTAAATCAGCCCCAGCATTTT	CAWRASYGTVLNQPQHF
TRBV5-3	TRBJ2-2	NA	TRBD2	TGTGCCAGAAGTCCTCCTAGCGGGATACTCACCGGGGAGCTGTTTTTT	CARSPPSGILTGELFF
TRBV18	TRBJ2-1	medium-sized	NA	TGTGCCGCACCGGACTCGAAAACCAATGAGCAGTTCTTC	CAAPDSKTNEQFF
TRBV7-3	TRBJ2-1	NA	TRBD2	TGTGCCAGCAGCCCGACTAGCGGGGGAAACAATGAGCAGTTCTTC	CASSPTSGGNNEQFF
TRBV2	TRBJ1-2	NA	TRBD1	TGTGCCAGCAGCTCACAGGGGGCGCGCTATGGCTACACCTTC	CASSSQGARYGYTF
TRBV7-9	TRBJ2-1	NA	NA	TGTGCCAGCAGCCCCGGAGGACAGAACTTGGGGCAGTTCTTC	CASSPGGQNLGQFF
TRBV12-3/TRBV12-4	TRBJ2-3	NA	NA	TGTGCCAGCAGTCCAAGCACAGATACGCAGTATTTT	CASSPSTDTQYF
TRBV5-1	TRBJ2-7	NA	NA	TGCGCCAGCAGCTCAGGACAGATCTACGAGCAGTACTTC	CASSSGQIYEQYF
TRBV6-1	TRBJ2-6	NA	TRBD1	TGTGCCAGCAGTGAAAGGGGACAGGACGTCTCTGGGGCCAACGTCCTGACTTTC	CASSERGQDVSGANVLTF
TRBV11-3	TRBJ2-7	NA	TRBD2	TGTGCCAGCAGCTTTTCCGGGCTAGCGGGAGAAGAGCAGTACTTC	CASSFSGLAGEEQYF
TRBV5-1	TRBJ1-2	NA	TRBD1	TGCGCCAGTAGACTGGGGGACAGGGGGAAAAATGGCTACACCTTC	CASRLGDRGKNGYTF
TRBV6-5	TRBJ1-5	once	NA	TGTGCCAGCAGTCGAGCAGGGGGCAATCAGCCCCAGCATTTT	CASSRAGGNQPQHF
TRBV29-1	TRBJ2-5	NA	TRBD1	TGCAGCGTTAATCTCGAGGGGGCGGAAGAGACCCAGTACTTC	CSVNLEGAEETQYF
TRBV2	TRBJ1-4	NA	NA	TGTGCCAGCAGTGAAGAAGGAGGCTCCGGTGAAAAACTGTTTTTT	CASSEEGGSGEKLFF
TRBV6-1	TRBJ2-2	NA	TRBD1	TGTGCCAGCAGTGAAACGGGACAGGGGGGCACCGGGGAGCTGTTTTTT	CASSETGQGGTGELFF
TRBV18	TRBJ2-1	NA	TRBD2	TGTGCCAGCTCACCGGGACTAGCGGGAAGGGAGCAGTTCTTC	CASSPGLAGREQFF
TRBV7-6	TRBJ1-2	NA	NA	TGTGCCAGCAGCTTAGAGGCCCGGGGGAGAGGTGGCTACACCTTC	CASSLEARGRGGYTF